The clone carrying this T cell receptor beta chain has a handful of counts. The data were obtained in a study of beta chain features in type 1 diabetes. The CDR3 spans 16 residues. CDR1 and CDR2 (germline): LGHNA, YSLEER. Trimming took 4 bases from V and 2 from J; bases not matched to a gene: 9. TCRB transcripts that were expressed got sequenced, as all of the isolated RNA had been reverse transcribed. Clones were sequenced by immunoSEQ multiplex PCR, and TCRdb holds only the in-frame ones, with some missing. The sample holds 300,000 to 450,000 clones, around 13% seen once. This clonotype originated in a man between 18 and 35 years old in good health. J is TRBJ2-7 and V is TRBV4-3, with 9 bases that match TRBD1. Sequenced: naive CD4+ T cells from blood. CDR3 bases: TGCGCCAGCAGCCCTGGGACAGGGTTCGGAACCTACGAGCAGTACTTC. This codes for CASSPGTGFGTYEQYF.